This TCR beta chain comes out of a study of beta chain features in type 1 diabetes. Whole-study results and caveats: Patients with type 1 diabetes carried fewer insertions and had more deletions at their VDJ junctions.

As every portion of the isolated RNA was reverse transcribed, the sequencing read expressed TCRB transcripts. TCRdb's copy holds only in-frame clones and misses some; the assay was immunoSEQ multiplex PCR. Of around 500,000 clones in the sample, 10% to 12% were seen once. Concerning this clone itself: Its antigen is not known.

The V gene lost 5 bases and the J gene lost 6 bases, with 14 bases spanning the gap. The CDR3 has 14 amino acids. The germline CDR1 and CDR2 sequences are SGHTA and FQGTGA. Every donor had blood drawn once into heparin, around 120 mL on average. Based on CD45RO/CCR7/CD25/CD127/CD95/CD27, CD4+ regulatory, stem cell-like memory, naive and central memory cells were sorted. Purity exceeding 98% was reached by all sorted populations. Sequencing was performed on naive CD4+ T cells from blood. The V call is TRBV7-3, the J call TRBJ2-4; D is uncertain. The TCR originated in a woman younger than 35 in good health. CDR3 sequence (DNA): TGTGCCAGCAGCCCCAACGGGCGAGGAAACATTCAGTACTTC. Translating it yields CASSPNGRGNIQYF. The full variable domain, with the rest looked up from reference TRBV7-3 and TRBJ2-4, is GAGVSQTPSNKVTEKGKYVELRCDPISGHTALYWYRQSLGQGPEFLIYFQGTGAADDSGLPNDRFFAVRPEGSVSTLKIQRTERGDSAVYLCASSPNGRGNIQYFGAGTRLSVL.